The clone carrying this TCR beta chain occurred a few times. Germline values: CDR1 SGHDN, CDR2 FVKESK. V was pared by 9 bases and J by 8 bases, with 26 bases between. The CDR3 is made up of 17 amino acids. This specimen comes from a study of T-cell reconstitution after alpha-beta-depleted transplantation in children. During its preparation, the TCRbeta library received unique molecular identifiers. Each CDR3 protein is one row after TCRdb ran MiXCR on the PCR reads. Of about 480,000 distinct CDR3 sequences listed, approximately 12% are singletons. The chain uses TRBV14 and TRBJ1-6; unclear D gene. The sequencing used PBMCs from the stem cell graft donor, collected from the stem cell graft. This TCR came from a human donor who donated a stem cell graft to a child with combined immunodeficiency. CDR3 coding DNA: TGTGCCAGGAAGCAAAAGGAAGGGCGACGTGGAGATTCACCCCTCCACTTT. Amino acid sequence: CARKQKEGRRGDSPLHF.